The next 11 T cell receptor beta chains were all read from a single sample in a study of cytomegalovirus exposure and HLA in healthy donors (dated 2017 in TCRdb). Library construction relied on the immunoSEQ multiplex PCR assay. For the multiplex PCR, a mixture combining 60 forward primers for TCR Vbeta segments and 13 reverse primers for TCR Jbeta segments was used. The source is immuneACCESS, and TCRdb retained only in-frame sequences with V and J called. Part of the clones is not carried over; for the studies checked, unresolved V genes explain less than half of this, and the remainder is unexplained. The sample data list around 170,000 clones, and approximately 80% of these were observed just once. More than 0.5% of the sample rests with the top ten. Material: PBMCs. These receptors came from a woman aged 50 to 60 in good health and CMV-seronegative.

This clone was seen only a few times. The J gene is TRBJ2-5, the V gene TRBV5-8; 12 bases fit TRBD1. The CDR3 sequence is 16 residues long. V lost 3 bases, J lost 4 bases, and 7 bases stayed unmatched. Looked up from germline, CDR1 is SGHTS and CDR2 is YDEGEE. CDR3 amino acids: CASSSAPGQGAETQYF. CDR3 in DNA: TGTGCCAGCAGCTCCGCTCCGGGACAGGGGGCAGAGACCCAGTACTTC.

In its sample, this clone was seen once. The gene calls are TRBV29-1 and TRBJ2-5; D possibly corresponds to TRBD2 (6 bases). V was clipped by 2 bases and J by 5 bases, with 12 bases between them. The CDR3 is 13 residues long. Germline lookup yields CDR1 SQVTM and CDR2 ANQGSEA. The CDR3 bases are TGCAGCGTTGAACGGGGGATCGGGGAGACCCAGTACTTC. Encoded protein: CSVERGIGETQYF.

The chain recombines TRBV18 with TRBJ2-5, with D perhaps TRBD1 (6 bases). CDR1 and CDR2 (germline): KGHSH, LQKENI. The V end lost 5 bases, the J end lost 1 base, and 11 bases lay between the germline ends. The CDR3 has 14 amino acids. The CDR3 sequence: CASSIGQPQETQYF. The CDR3 DNA reads as TGTGCCAGCTCAATCGGACAGCCCCAAGAGACCCAGTACTTC. Supplemented by reference TRBV18 and TRBJ2-5, the full variable domain reads NAGVMQNPRHLVRRRGQEARLRCSPMKGHSHVYWYRQLPEEGLKFMVYLQKENIIDESGMPKERFSAEFPKEGPSILRIQQVVRGDSAAYFCASSIGQPQETQYFGPGTRLLVL.

This clone came up a few times. The chain combines TRBV27 with TRBJ1-4; D unresolved. This CDR3 is 14 amino acids long. Deletions cut 2 bases from V and 5 bases from J, with 9 bases between. Per the germline V gene, CDR1 is MNHEY and CDR2 is SMNVEV (reference sequence). CDR3 sequence reads: CASSLTRENEKLFF. In nucleotides, the CDR3 is TGTGCCAGCAGTTTAACAAGGGAGAATGAAAAACTGTTTTTT.

V and J are TRBV27 and TRBJ2-6, with 8 bases that match TRBD1. CDR1 is MNHEY and CDR2 is SMNVEV in the germline V gene (reference sequence). The CDR3 is 17 amino acids. With V trimmed by 8 bases and J by 1 base, 10 bases remained unmatched. The CDR3 region is CASSGGVRASGANVLTF. Written as DNA, the CDR3 is TGTGCCAGCTCAGGGGGCGTAAGAGCATCTGGGGCCAACGTCCTGACTTTC.

V gene TRBV29-1 combines with J gene TRBJ2-7, with 8 nucleotides matching TRBD1. The junction had 10 bases not matched to a gene; V was cut back by 6 bases and J by 6 bases. Germline V CDR1 and CDR2: SQVTM, ANQGSEA. The CDR3 sequence is 13 residues long. The CDR3 here is CSVTAQGAGEQYF. CDR3 DNA: TGCAGCGTCACTGCTCAGGGGGCCGGCGAGCAGTACTTC.

The chain combines TRBV15 with TRBJ1-5; the D is unclear. The CDR3 sequence is 11 residues long. Germline V lookup: CDR1 LNHNV, CDR2 YYDKDF (reference sequence). Trimming stripped 8 bases from V and 11 bases from J, with 13 bases between. The CDR3 protein is CATGGEYTQHF. CDR3 bases: TGTGCCACCGGCGGGGAGTACACCCAGCATTTT.

To note about this clone: One end of the junction is discordant with germline, which a read error may explain. The V and J genes are TRBV5-1 and TRBJ1-1, with D perhaps TRBD1 (6 bases). Germline V lookup: CDR1 SGHRS, CDR2 YFSETQ. The CDR3 totals 14 residues. The CDR3 nucleotides are TGCGCCAGTAGCTTGGAGGGGGGGCTGGGTGAAGCTTTCTTT. Translation gives CASSLEGGLGEAFF.

V and J are TRBV6-6 and TRBJ2-1, with D perhaps matching TRBD2 (5 bases). This CDR3 has 15 residues. V was trimmed by 4 bases and J by 4 bases, leaving 14 bases between them. Germline CDR1 is MNHNY and CDR2 is SVGAGI (reference sequence). In DNA, the CDR3 is TGTGCCAGCAGTTTTACTAGTCCCCAATACAATGAGCAGTTCTTC. It yields the protein CASSFTSPQYNEQFF.

This sequence joins TRBV11-2 and TRBJ2-3; 12 bases are shared with TRBD2. V was clipped by 4 bases and J by 5 bases; unmatched bases: 13. The CDR3 sequence is 18 residues long. The germline gives CDR1 SGHAT, CDR2 FQNNGV. The CDR3 here is CASSSRRGASGREDTQYF. CDR3 coding DNA: TGTGCCAGCAGCTCCCGGCGGGGTGCTAGCGGGAGGGAAGATACGCAGTATTTT.

The chain joins TRBV28 to TRBJ2-7; 8 nucleotides align to TRBD1. The V segment lost 5 bases and the J segment 8 bases; nucleotides outside the gene matches: 11. The CDR3 length is 14 residues. CDR1 and CDR2 (germline): MDHEN, SYDVKM. This CDR3 reads CASSPGTGPNKQYF. Written as DNA, the CDR3 is TGTGCCAGCAGTCCGGGGACAGGACCCAACAAGCAGTACTTC.